This T cell receptor (beta chain) was identified during a study of human T cells and chemical hapten exposure. A few counts support this clonotype. Its target is unknown. Germline V gives CDR1 MNHEY, CDR2 SVGAGI. Germline trimming cut 5 bases from V and 7 bases from J; bases unmatched to any gene: 7. This CDR3 has 13 residues. General study results and limits: In the PT1 data, expanded TCR counts showed a positive correlation with patch test score.

Time point in this sample: pre-sensitization, week 0. Treatment indicated: therapeutic diphenylcyclopropenone sensitization with weekly scalp DPC. Unseparated into fractions, whole blood served as the source from which total RNA was extracted. A single record per CDR3 protein comes from TCRdb applying MiXCR to the RACE reads. The sample has 65,000 to 90,000 distinct CDR3 sequences; roughly 15% are singletons. Sequences were derived from whole blood, sampled in connection with sensitization to the hapten diphenylcyclopropenone (DPC). This sequence joins TRBV6-5 and TRBJ2-5, with 7 positions matching TRBD2. This TCR was sampled from a woman aged 45-59 years with alopecia areata. Some clones in this sample may be carry-over from other donors' samples. CDR3 nucleotide sequence: TGTGCCAGCAGTAAGACTAGCAGCGTGACCCAGTACTTC. Residues: CASSKTSSVTQYF.